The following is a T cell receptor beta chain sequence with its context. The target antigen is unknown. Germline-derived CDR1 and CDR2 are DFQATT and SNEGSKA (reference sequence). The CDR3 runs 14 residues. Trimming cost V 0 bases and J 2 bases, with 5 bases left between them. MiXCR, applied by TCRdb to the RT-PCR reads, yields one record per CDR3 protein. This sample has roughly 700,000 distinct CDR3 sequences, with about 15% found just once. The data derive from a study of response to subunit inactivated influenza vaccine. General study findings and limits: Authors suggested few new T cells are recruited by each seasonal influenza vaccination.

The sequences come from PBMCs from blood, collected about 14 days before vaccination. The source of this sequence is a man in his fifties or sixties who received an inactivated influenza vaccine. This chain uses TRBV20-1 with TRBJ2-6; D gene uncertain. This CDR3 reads CSARDLAGANVLTF. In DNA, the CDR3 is TGCAGTGCTAGAGATCTAGCTGGGGCCAACGTCCTGACTTTC.